The present entry profiles one TCR beta chain with its context. Its antigen is still unknown. Germline values: CDR1 SQVTM, CDR2 ANQGSEA. V dropped 5 bases and J dropped 10 bases, with 11 bases sitting between them. This CDR3 is 11 amino acids long. This record comes from a study of response to subunit inactivated influenza vaccine. Study results and caveats: A suggestion made by the authors is that each seasonal influenza vaccination recruits few new T cells.

MiXCR was run by TCRdb on the RT-PCR reads, yielding one entry per CDR3 protein. Altogether more than 700,000 distinct CDR3 sequences are present, 21% being singletons, with the ten largest covering 9.5% to 13%. The starting material was PBMCs from blood, obtained 4 to 6 days after vaccination. This sequence originates from a man in his fifties or sixties who received an inactivated influenza vaccine. The chain is built from TRBV29-1 and TRBJ1-4, with a tentative D call TRBD1 (6 bases). CDR3 DNA: TGCAGCGTTCGGGACATGGGAAAACTGTTTTTT. Its protein product is CSVRDMGKLFF.